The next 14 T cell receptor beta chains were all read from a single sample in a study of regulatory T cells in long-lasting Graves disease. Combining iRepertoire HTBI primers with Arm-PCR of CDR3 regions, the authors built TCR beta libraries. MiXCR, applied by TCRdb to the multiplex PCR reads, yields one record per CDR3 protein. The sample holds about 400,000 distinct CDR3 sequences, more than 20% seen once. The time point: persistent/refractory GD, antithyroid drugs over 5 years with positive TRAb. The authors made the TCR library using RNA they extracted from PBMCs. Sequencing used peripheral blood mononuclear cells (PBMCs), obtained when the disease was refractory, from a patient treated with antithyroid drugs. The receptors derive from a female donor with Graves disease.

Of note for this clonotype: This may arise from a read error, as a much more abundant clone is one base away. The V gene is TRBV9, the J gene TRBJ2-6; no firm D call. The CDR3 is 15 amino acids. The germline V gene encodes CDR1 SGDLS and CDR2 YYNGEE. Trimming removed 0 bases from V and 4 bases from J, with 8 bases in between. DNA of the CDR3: TGTGCCAGCAGCGTAGCCGAGGTAGGGGCCAACGTCCTGACTTTC. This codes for CASSVAEVGANVLTF.

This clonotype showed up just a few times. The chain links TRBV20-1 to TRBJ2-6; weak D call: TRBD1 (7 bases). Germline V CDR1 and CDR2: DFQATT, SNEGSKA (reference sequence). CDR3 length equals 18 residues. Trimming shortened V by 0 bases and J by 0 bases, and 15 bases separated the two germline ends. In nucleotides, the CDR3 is TGCAGTGCTAGAGATGCGGGACAGCCTACCTCTGGGGCCAACGTCCTGACTTTC. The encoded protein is CSARDAGQPTSGANVLTF.

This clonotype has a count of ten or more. CDR3 DNA: TGTGCCAGCACTGTTTGGGACGGATCCTACGAGCAGTACTTC. It encodes CASTVWDGSYEQYF. The chain uses TRBV2 and TRBJ2-7; D tentatively fits TRBD1 or TRBD2 (5 bases each). Trimming cost V 7 bases and J 1 base, with 14 bases left between them. From germline, CDR1 is SNHLY and CDR2 FYNNEI. CDR3 length equals 14 residues. Full variable domain (outside the CDR3, taken from reference TRBV2 and TRBJ2-7): EPEVTQTPSHQVTQMGQEVILRCVPISNHLYFYWYRQILGQKVEFLVSFYNNEISEKSEIFDDQFSVERPDGSNFTLKIRSTKLEDSAMYFCASTVWDGSYEQYFGPGTRLTVT.

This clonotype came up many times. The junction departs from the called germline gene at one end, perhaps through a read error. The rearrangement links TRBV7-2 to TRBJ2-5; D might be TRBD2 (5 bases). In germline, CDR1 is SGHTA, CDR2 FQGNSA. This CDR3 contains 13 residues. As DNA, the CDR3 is TGTGCCAGCAGCTTATTTAGGGCGGGTAGCCGCAACTTC. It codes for CASSLFRAGSRNF.

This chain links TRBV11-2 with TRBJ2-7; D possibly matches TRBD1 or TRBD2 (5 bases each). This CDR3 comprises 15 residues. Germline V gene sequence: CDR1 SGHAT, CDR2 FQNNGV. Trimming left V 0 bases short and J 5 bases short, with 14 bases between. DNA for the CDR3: TGTGCCAGCAGCTTAGAAGTAACGGGGCCCCACGAGCAGTACTTC. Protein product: CASSLEVTGPHEQYF.

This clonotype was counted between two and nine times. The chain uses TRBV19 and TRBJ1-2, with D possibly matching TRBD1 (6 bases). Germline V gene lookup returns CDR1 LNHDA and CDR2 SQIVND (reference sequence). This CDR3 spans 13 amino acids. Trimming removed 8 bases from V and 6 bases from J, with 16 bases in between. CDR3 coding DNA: TGTGCCAGTGCCTCGGGGGGGGCCAATGGCTACACCTTC. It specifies CASASGGANGYTF.

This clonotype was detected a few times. In DNA form, the CDR3 reads TGTGCCGGGGGCAACACTGAAGCTTTCTTT. This sequence encodes CAGGNTEAFF. V gene TRBV18 combines with J gene TRBJ1-1; weak D call: TRBD1 (6 bases). Per the germline V gene, CDR1 is KGHSH and CDR2 is LQKENI. V was clipped by 11 bases and J by 2 bases, with 6 bases between them. The length of the CDR3 is 10 residues.

CDR3: CASSFGGDRRAFF. CDR3 nucleotide sequence: TGTGCCAGCAGTTTTGGGGGGGACAGGAGGGCTTTCTTT. V is TRBV27 and J is TRBJ1-1, with 8 nucleotides matching TRBD1. The CDR3 is made up of 13 amino acids. V shed 3 bases and J 11 bases; nucleotides not matched to a gene: 8. CDR1 MNHEY and CDR2 SMNVEV come from the germline V gene (reference sequence).

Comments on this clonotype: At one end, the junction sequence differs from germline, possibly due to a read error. The CDR3 DNA follows: TGTGCCAGCAGCTCGCGGGTATCCTCCAAAAACATTCGGTACTTC. Its translation: CASSSRVSSKNIRYF. The chain has TRBV11-2 and TRBJ2-4, with D perhaps matching TRBD2 (5 bases). Germline CDR1 is SGHAT and CDR2 is FQNNGV. The CDR3 contains 15 residues. Full variable domain (outside the CDR3, taken from reference TRBV11-2 and TRBJ2-4): EAGVAQSPRYKIIEKRQSVAFWCNPISGHATLYWYQQILGQGPKLLIQFQNNGVVDDSQLPKDRFSAERLKGVDSTLKIQPAKLEDSAVYLCASSSRVSSKNIRYFGAGTRLSVL.

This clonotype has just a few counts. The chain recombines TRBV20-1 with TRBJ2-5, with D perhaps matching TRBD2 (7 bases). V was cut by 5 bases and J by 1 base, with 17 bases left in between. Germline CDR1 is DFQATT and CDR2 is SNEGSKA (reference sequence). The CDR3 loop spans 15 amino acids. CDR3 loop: CSAGGAQTSQETQYF. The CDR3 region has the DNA TGCAGTGCTGGGGGGGCACAGACCAGCCAAGAGACCCAGTACTTC.

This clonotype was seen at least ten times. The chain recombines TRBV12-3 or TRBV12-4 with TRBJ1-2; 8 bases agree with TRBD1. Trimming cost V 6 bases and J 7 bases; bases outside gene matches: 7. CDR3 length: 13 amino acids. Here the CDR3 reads CASSRGQGGGYTF. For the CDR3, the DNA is TGTGCCAGCAGCCGAGGACAGGGTGGTGGCTACACCTTC.

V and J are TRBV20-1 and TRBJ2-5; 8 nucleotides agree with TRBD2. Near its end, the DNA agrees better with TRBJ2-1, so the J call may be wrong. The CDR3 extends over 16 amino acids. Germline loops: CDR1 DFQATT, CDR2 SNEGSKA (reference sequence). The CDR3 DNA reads TGCAGTGCCAGTGAACGGGAGGGCCATCTGTACAATGAGCAGTTCTTC. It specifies CSASEREGHLYNEQFF.

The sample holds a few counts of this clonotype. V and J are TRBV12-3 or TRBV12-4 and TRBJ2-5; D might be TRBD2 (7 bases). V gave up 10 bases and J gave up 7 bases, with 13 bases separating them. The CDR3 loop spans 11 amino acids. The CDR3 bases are TGTGCCACCCGGGGAGGGGGGACCCAGTACTTC. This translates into CATRGGGTQYF.

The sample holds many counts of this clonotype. The CDR3 bases are TGTGCCAGCAGTTACTTCGACAAAGACAGGGGGAAGGAGCAGTACTTC. It encodes CASSYFDKDRGKEQYF. V gene TRBV6-5 combines with J gene TRBJ2-7, with 9 bases matching TRBD1. The CDR3 contains 16 residues. Per the germline V gene, CDR1 is MNHEY and CDR2 is SVGAGI. Unmatched junction bases numbered 11, after V lost 1 base and J lost 7 bases.